Presented here are 23 T cell receptor beta chains from one specimen sequenced in a study of early T cells in non-severe SARS-CoV-2 infection. TCRdb reprocessed the 5' RACE reads with MiXCR, giving one entry per CDR3 protein. The sample carries roughly 110,000 distinct CDR3 sequences, 11% recorded once. Sequences were obtained from whole blood. The source of these receptors is an adult who was a healthcare worker with PCR-confirmed SARS-CoV-2 infection or an uninfected control (not recorded which).

This clonotype was seen ten or more times. This rearrangement joins TRBV5-1 to TRBJ2-3, with a tentative D call TRBD2 (6 bases). Trimming pared 0 bases from V and 2 bases from J, leaving 16 bases between. The CDR3 runs 17 residues. Germline V gives CDR1 SGHRS, CDR2 YFSETQ. The CDR3 sequence is CASSLEGGTLNTDTQYF. The CDR3 region has the DNA TGCGCCAGCAGCTTGGAGGGAGGCACACTTAACACAGATACGCAGTATTTT.

This clonotype came up many times. V is TRBV7-3 and J is TRBJ2-7, with 8 bases matching TRBD2. Germline trimming cut 5 bases from V and 4 bases from J; bases unmatched to any gene: 4. The CDR3 is 13 residues long. Germline V gene sequence: CDR1 SGHTA, CDR2 FQGTGA. This chain's CDR3 is CASSEGLGYEQYF. The CDR3 bases are TGTGCCAGCAGCGAGGGACTAGGTTACGAGCAGTACTTC. Variable domain in full (rest from reference TRBV7-3 and TRBJ2-7): GAGVSQTPSNKVTEKGKYVELRCDPISGHTALYWYRQSLGQGPEFLIYFQGTGAADDSGLPNDRFFAVRPEGSVSTLKIQRTERGDSAVYLCASSEGLGYEQYFGPGTRLTVT.

This clonotype was counted between two and nine times. J is TRBJ2-7 and V is TRBV20-1; D may correspond to TRBD1 or TRBD2 (5 bases each). CDR1 and CDR2 from the germline V gene are DFQATT and SNEGSKA (reference sequence). This CDR3 has 14 amino acids. V gave up 5 bases and J gave up 6 bases, with 20 bases separating them. CDR3 residues: CSALIPGRGPEQYF. The DNA for the CDR3 is TGCAGTGCTCTCATCCCGGGGCGCGGACCCGAGCAGTACTTC.

The sample holds a few counts of this clonotype. V gene TRBV7-2 combines with J gene TRBJ2-5; no clear D gene. The CDR3 consists of 13 residues. The V end lost 2 bases, the J end lost 4 bases, and 8 bases lay between the germline ends. Germline CDR1 SGHTA, CDR2 FQGNSA. The CDR3 DNA is TGTGCCAGCAGCTTAATGAGGCGAGAGACCCAGTACTTC. It yields the protein CASSLMRRETQYF.

This clonotype is classed as medium-sized. This chain connects TRBV20-1 to TRBJ1-5; D is unresolved. Per germline, CDR1 DFQATT and CDR2 SNEGSKA (reference sequence). There are 15 residues in the CDR3. The V gene lost 6 bases and the J gene lost 3 bases, with 18 bases spanning the gap. The CDR3 sequence: CSARDLGRSNQPQHF. The CDR3 DNA reads TGCAGTGCCCGAGATTTGGGCAGGTCCAATCAGCCCCAGCATTTT.

The chain joins TRBV28 to TRBJ1-4; D not resolved. The CDR3 runs 11 residues. Between the trimmed V and J ends, which lost 2 bases and 14 bases, there was a span of 9 bases. Germline CDR1 reads MDHEN; CDR2 reads SYDVKM. The CDR3 region is CASSLRGNLFF. CDR3 bases: TGTGCCAGCAGTTTACGGGGTAACCTGTTTTTT.

Many counts were recorded for this clonotype. This sequence joins TRBV4-3 and TRBJ2-7; TRBD1 aligns across 8 bases. V lost 5 bases to trimming and J lost 6 bases; unmatched junction nucleotides: 6. This CDR3 spans 13 amino acids. Germline V CDR1 and CDR2: LGHNA, YSLEER. CDR3 bases: TGCGCCAGCAGCGAGACAGGGGTAGGCGAGCAGTACTTC. The encoded protein is CASSETGVGEQYF.

The chain employs TRBV20-1 and TRBJ2-7; D unresolved. Trimming cost V 3 bases and J 8 bases, with 20 bases left between them. The germline V gene encodes CDR1 DFQATT and CDR2 SNEGSKA (reference sequence). This CDR3 is built from 14 residues. The DNA of the CDR3 is TGCAGTGCTAGTGCCCCCCAGTTACCCGACAAGCAGTACTTC. Encoded protein: CSASAPQLPDKQYF.

This clonotype was found many times. The chain links TRBV12-3 or TRBV12-4 to TRBJ1-1; possible D gene TRBD1, 6 bases. This CDR3 spans 14 amino acids. Trimming shortened V by 6 bases and J by 4 bases, and 15 bases separated the two germline ends. In DNA, the CDR3 is TGTGCCAGCAGGAACCAGGGGCGGGGCACTGAAGCTTTCTTT. Translating it yields CASRNQGRGTEAFF.

At least ten counts were recorded for this clonotype. Germline and junction disagree at one end, which may indicate a read error. The rearrangement links TRBV12-3 or TRBV12-4 to TRBJ2-7; D is undetermined. The CDR3 loop spans 11 amino acids. CDR3 DNA sequence: TGTGCCAGCAGCTTAGAATCCGAGCAGTACTTC. This translates into CASSLESEQYF.

This clonotype was seen repeatedly, ten times or more. The rearrangement links TRBV5-1 to TRBJ2-1; the D is unclear. Germline V lookup: CDR1 SGHRS, CDR2 YFSETQ. Trimming removed 4 bases at V and 4 bases at J, with 6 bases between. CDR3 length equals 12 residues. The CDR3 spells CASSEPYNEQFF. CDR3 DNA: TGCGCCAGCAGCGAGCCTTACAATGAGCAGTTCTTC.

The table lists this clonotype with many counts. V gene TRBV5-6 combines with J gene TRBJ2-1; D is unresolved. V was cut by 4 bases and J by 3 bases, with 17 bases left in between. The CDR3 is 16 residues long. Per germline, CDR1 SGHDT and CDR2 YYEEEE. In nucleotides, the CDR3 is TGTGCCAGCAGCCCCTCCGAAGGAAGTAACTACAATGAGCAGTTCTTC. Its translation is CASSPSEGSNYNEQFF.

In this sample, this clonotype turned up many times. The chain uses TRBV7-9 and TRBJ2-5; D might be TRBD1 (6 bases). Trimming cost V 5 bases and J 4 bases, with 11 bases left between them. The CDR3 is made up of 13 amino acids. Germline lookup yields CDR1 SEHNR and CDR2 FQNEAQ (reference sequence). CDR3 sequence (DNA): TGTGCCAGCAGCCCGGACAGCTCAGAGACCCAGTACTTC. Its translation is CASSPDSSETQYF.

This clonotype was counted at least ten times. The chain links TRBV5-1 to TRBJ2-7; weak D call: TRBD2 (6 bases). Germline V gene lookup returns CDR1 SGHRS and CDR2 YFSETQ. This CDR3 has 14 residues. V gave up 5 bases and J gave up 0 bases, with 12 bases separating them. As DNA, the CDR3 is TGCGCCAGCAGAGTTAGCGGAAGCTCCTACGAGCAGTACTTC. It specifies CASRVSGSSYEQYF.

This chain joins TRBV19 and TRBJ2-3, with TRBD2 matching 9 bases. Germline V gene sequence: CDR1 LNHDA, CDR2 SQIVND (reference sequence). V lost 6 bases and J lost 12; bases outside the gene matches: 4. The CDR3 consists of 11 residues. CDR3 sequence reads: CASRAGLAQYF. The CDR3 nucleotides are TGTGCCAGTAGAGCGGGACTAGCACAGTATTTT.

The chain joins TRBV29-1 to TRBJ2-7; tentative D call: TRBD1 (6 bases). Trimming removed 4 bases from V and 1 base from J, with 11 bases in between. Germline V CDR1 and CDR2: SQVTM, ANQGSEA. CDR3 length: 13 amino acids. The chain's CDR3 is CSVGWTDSYEQYF. CDR3 coding DNA: TGCAGCGTTGGATGGACAGATTCCTACGAGCAGTACTTC.

This clonotype was counted many times. The V call is TRBV2, the J call TRBJ2-1; weak D call: TRBD2 (6 bases). V was shortened by 5 bases and J by 2 bases, with 16 bases between the two germline ends. The CDR3 sequence is 16 residues long. The germline V gene encodes CDR1 SNHLY and CDR2 FYNNEI. CDR3 region: CASSSIAEPPYNEQFF. DNA for the CDR3: TGTGCCAGCAGTTCCATAGCGGAGCCCCCCTACAATGAGCAGTTCTTC. The full variable domain, with the rest looked up from reference TRBV2 and TRBJ2-1, is EPEVTQTPSHQVTQMGQEVILRCVPISNHLYFYWYRQILGQKVEFLVSFYNNEISEKSEIFDDQFSVERPDGSNFTLKIRSTKLEDSAMYFCASSSIAEPPYNEQFFGPGTRLTVL.

This clonotype was observed a few times. The chain carries TRBV11-2 and TRBJ2-3; D could derive from TRBD1 or TRBD2 (6 bases each). CDR3 length equals 17 residues. V was trimmed by 3 bases and J by 4 bases, leaving 20 bases between them. CDR1 and CDR2 from the germline V gene are SGHAT and FQNNGV. CDR3 bases: TGTGCCAGCAGCTTCGGGGTCGGGGGCCGTTTTGCAGATACGCAGTATTTT. This translates into CASSFGVGGRFADTQYF.

This clonotype was counted many times. The gene calls are TRBV28 and TRBJ1-1, with D uncertain. The CDR3 has 13 residues. Trimming removed 7 bases at V and 3 bases at J, with 12 bases between. Germline V gene lookup returns CDR1 MDHEN and CDR2 SYDVKM. CDR3 region: CASIIRGYTEAFF. Here the CDR3 DNA reads TGTGCCAGCATCATCCGGGGTTACACTGAAGCTTTCTTT.

This clonotype has just one count. The chain has TRBV9 and TRBJ1-4, with D hard to call. The V gene lost 0 bases and the J gene lost 0 bases, with 6 bases spanning the gap. Germline lookup yields CDR1 SGDLS and CDR2 YYNGEE. CDR3 size: 15 residues. CDR3 nucleotides: TGTGCCAGCAGCGTAGGGCCCGCAACTAATGAAAAACTGTTTTTT. Protein: CASSVGPATNEKLFF.

Worth noting for this clonotype: One end of the junction varies from germline; a read error may be responsible. This chain connects TRBV5-1 to TRBJ2-5, with D maybe TRBD1 (5 bases). The germline V gene encodes CDR1 SGHRS and CDR2 YFSETQ. The CDR3 is 13 residues long. CDR3 in amino acids: CTSSIIRAETQYF. CDR3 in DNA: TGCACCAGCAGCATTATCAGGGCCGAGACCCAGTACTTC.

This clonotype was recorded a few times. This chain joins TRBV7-8 and TRBJ1-1, with TRBD1 matching 11 bases. V was pared by 5 bases and J by 3 bases, with 8 bases of the junction left unmatched. This CDR3 has 16 residues. Germline V gene lookup returns CDR1 SGHVS and CDR2 FQNEAQ. The CDR3 DNA is TGTGCCAGCAGCCGCGGACAGGGGGCGTCCGACACTGAAGCTTTCTTT. As protein: CASSRGQGASDTEAFF.

This sequence joins TRBV15 and TRBJ2-7, with TRBD2 matching 10 bases. With 0 bases clipped from V and 5 bases from J, the junction kept 13 bases outside the gene matches. CDR1 is LNHNV and CDR2 is YYDKDF in the germline V gene (reference sequence). The CDR3 length is 18 residues. CDR3 amino acids: CATSRDGPGLAGANEQYF. The CDR3 DNA reads TGTGCCACCAGCAGAGATGGGCCCGGGCTAGCGGGAGCTAACGAGCAGTACTTC.